The present T cell receptor beta chain was sequenced within a study of blood T cell repertoires in COVID-19. On the study more broadly: Samples taken during acute and convalescent COVID-19 were collected in the United States, Italy and Spain.

Only in-frame clones appear in the TCRdb table, and some are missing; sequencing was by immunoSEQ multiplex PCR. The sample comprises over 150,000 clones, about 86% of which are singletons, and less than 9.5% rests with the top ten. V was clipped by 4 bases and J by 7 bases, with 16 bases between them. CDR3 length: 14 amino acids. In germline, CDR1 is SGHTA, CDR2 FQGTGA. The receptor comes from a man aged 35-49 years who had recovered from COVID-19. Sequencing input: PBMCs or T cells enriched from blood (not recorded which). The chain joins TRBV7-3 to TRBJ1-2; D is possibly TRBD1 (5 bases). The CDR3 loop reads CASSSLGGVGGYTF. The CDR3 nucleotides read TGTGCCAGCAGCTCCCTGGGAGGGGTGGGTGGCTACACCTTC. The whole variable domain, remainder taken from reference TRBV7-3 and TRBJ1-2, is GAGVSQTPSNKVTEKGKYVELRCDPISGHTALYWYRQSLGQGPEFLIYFQGTGAADDSGLPNDRFFAVRPEGSVSTLKIQRTERGDSAVYLCASSSLGGVGGYTFGSGTRLTVV.